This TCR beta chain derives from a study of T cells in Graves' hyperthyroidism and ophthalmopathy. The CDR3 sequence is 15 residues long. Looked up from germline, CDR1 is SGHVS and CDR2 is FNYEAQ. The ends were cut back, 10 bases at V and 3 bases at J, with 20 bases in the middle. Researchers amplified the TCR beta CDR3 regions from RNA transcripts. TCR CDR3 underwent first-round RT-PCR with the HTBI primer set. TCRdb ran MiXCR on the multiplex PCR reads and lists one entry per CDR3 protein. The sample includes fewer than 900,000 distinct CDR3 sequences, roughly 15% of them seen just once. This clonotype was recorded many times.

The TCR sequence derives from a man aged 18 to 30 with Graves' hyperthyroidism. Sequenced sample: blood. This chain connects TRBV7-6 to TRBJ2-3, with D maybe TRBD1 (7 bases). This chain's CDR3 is CATRQGPGETDTQYF. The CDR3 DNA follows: TGTGCCACCCGACAGGGCCCGGGAGAGACAGATACGCAGTATTTT.